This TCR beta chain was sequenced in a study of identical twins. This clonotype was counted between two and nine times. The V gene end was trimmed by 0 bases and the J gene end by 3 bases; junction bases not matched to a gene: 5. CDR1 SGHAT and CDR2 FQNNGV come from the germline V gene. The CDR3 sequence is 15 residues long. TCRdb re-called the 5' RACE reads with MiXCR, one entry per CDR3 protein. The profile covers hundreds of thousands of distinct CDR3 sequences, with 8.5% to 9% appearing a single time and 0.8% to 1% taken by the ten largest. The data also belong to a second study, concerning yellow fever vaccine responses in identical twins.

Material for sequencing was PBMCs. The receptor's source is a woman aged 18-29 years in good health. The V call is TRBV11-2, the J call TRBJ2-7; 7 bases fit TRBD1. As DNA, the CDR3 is TGTGCCAGCAGCTTAGAATCCAGGGGGTTCTACGAGCAGTACTTC. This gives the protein CASSLESRGFYEQYF.